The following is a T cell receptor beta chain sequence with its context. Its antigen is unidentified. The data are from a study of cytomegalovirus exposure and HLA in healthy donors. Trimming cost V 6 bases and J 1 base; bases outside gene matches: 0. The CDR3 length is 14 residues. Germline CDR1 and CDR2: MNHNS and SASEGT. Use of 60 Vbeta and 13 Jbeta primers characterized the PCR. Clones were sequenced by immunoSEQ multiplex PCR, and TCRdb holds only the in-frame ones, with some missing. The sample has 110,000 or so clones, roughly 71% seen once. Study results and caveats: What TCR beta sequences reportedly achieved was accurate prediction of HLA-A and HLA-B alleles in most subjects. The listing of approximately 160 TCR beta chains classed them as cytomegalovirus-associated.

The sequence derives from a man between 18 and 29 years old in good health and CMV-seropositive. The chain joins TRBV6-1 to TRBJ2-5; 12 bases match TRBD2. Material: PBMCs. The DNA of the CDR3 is TGTGCCAGCAGACTAGCGGGGGGCCAAGAGACCCAGTACTTC. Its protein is CASRLAGGQETQYF.